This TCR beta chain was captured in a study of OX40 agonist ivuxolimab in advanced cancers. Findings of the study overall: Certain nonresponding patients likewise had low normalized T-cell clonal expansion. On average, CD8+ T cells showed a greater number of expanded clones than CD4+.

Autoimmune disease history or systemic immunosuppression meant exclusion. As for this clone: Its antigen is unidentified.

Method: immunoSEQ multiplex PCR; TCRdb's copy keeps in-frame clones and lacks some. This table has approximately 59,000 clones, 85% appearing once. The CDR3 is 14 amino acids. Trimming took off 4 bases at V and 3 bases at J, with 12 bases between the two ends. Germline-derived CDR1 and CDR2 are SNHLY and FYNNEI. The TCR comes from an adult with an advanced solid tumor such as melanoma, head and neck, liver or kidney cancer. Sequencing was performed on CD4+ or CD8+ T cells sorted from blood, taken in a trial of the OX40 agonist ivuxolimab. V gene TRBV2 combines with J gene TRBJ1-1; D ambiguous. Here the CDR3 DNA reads TGTGCCAGCAGTGTCGGGGTGATGGACACTGAAGCTTTCTTT. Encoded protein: CASSVGVMDTEAFF.